Shown below are 27 T cell receptor beta chains from a single sample sequenced in a study of T cell repertoires in cytomegalovirus infection. These TCRs are of unknown antigen specificity. TCRdb re-derived calls from the reads in MiXCR, one entry per CDR3 protein. The table shows some 500,000 distinct CDR3 sequences, with around 35% occurring only once. The specimen comprised cultured PBMCs, sampled from culture after CMV antigen stimulation. The receptors were gathered from a human donor in good health (CMV status not recorded). Some clones in this sample may be carry-over from other donors' samples.

This clonotype came up a few times. The J gene is TRBJ2-7, the V gene TRBV6-1; the match to TRBD1 covers 9 bases. From germline, CDR1 is MNHNS and CDR2 SASEGT. This CDR3 is built from 15 residues. Unmatched junction bases numbered 8, after V lost 6 bases and J lost 2 bases. The CDR3 loop is CASRRTGTGTYEQYF. CDR3 in DNA: TGTGCCAGCAGACGTACCGGGACAGGGACCTACGAGCAGTACTTC.

This clonotype was recorded a few times. The chain carries TRBV28 and TRBJ1-2; possibly TRBD1 for D (6 bases). The CDR3 consists of 15 residues. Trimming pared 1 base from V and 4 bases from J, leaving 13 bases between. The germline gives CDR1 MDHEN, CDR2 SYDVKM. Here the CDR3 DNA reads TGTGCCAGCAGTTTATCCCGGGACACACGCTATGGCTACACCTTC. Translation: CASSLSRDTRYGYTF.

The chain combines TRBV6-1 with TRBJ1-2; D unresolved. Germline V lookup: CDR1 MNHNS, CDR2 SASEGT. Between the trimmed V and J ends, which lost 6 bases and 5 bases, there was a span of 13 bases. This CDR3 has 13 residues. The CDR3 DNA reads as TGTGCCAGCAGAGTGGCAGCGGAGTATGGCTACACCTTC. This encodes CASRVAAEYGYTF.

This clonotype has just a few counts. The rearrangement uses TRBV29-1 and TRBJ1-3; D not resolved. V gave up 0 bases and J gave up 0 bases, with 6 bases separating them. The CDR3 spans 14 residues. The germline V gene encodes CDR1 SQVTM and CDR2 ANQGSEA. DNA of the CDR3: TGCAGCGTTGAAGAGGCTTCCTCTGGAAACACCATATATTTT. Its translation: CSVEEASSGNTIYF.

This chain uses TRBV27 with TRBJ2-7; no firm D call. Looked up from germline, CDR1 is MNHEY and CDR2 is SMNVEV (reference sequence). Between the trimmed V and J ends, which lost 6 bases and 2 bases, there was a span of 14 bases. This CDR3 region has 14 residues. CDR3 sequence (DNA): TGTGCCAGCAGCCTAGATTACGAGACCTACGAGCAGTACTTC. It specifies CASSLDYETYEQYF.

The CDR3 loop reads CASSPILAGGYNEQFF. The CDR3 DNA follows: TGTGCCAGCAGTCCGATACTAGCGGGCGGCTACAATGAGCAGTTCTTC. V and J are TRBV28 and TRBJ2-1; TRBD2 matches 9 bases. The V gene's germline CDR1 is MDHEN and CDR2 SYDVKM. The junction had 8 bases not matched to a gene; V was cut back by 5 bases and J by 3 bases. The CDR3 extends over 16 amino acids. Together with reference TRBV28 and TRBJ2-1, the CDR3 gives the full variable domain: DVKVTQSSRYLVKRTGEKVFLECVQDMDHENMFWYRQDPGLGLRLIYFSYDVKMKEKGDIPEGYSVSREKKERFSLILESASTNQTSMYLCASSPILAGGYNEQFFGPGTRLTVL.

J is TRBJ2-3 and V is TRBV12-3 or TRBV12-4; unclear D gene. The CDR3 consists of 13 residues. V lost 2 bases and J lost 4, with 7 bases in between. CDR3 sequence: CASSLIRADTQYF. CDR3 nucleotides: TGTGCCAGCAGTTTAATTCGAGCAGATACGCAGTATTTT.

This chain uses TRBV6-2 or TRBV6-3 with TRBJ2-7; perhaps D is TRBD1 or TRBD2 (5 bases each). CDR3 length equals 15 residues. Deletions cut 6 bases from V and 3 bases from J, with 18 bases between. Germline loops: CDR1 MNHEY, CDR2 SVGEGT. DNA of the CDR3: TGTGCCAGCAGGTCAGCAAGGGACCGCCTCTACGAGCAGTACTTC. Encoded protein: CASRSARDRLYEQYF.

This chain connects TRBV25-1 to TRBJ1-3; 8 nucleotides align to TRBD1. Germline CDR1 MGHDK, CDR2 SYGVNS. This CDR3 contains 15 residues. Trimming took 4 bases from V and 4 from J; bases not matched to a gene: 6. This chain's CDR3 is CASSATGAGGNTIYF. DNA for the CDR3: TGTGCCAGCAGTGCGACAGGGGCGGGGGGAAACACCATATATTTT.

The V gene is TRBV7-2, the J gene TRBJ2-2, with 7 positions matching TRBD2. The CDR3 has 16 amino acids. Germline trimming cut 2 bases from V and 3 bases from J; bases unmatched to any gene: 6. Germline values: CDR1 SGHTA, CDR2 FQGNSA. The CDR3 sequence is CASSLILAEHTGELFF. CDR3 nucleotides: TGTGCCAGCAGCTTAATCCTAGCGGAGCACACCGGGGAGCTGTTTTTT.

In nucleotides, the CDR3 is TGTGCCAGTTGGGGGGGGGGCCAACCCGCCTCGCCCCAGCATTTT. It specifies CASWGGGQPASPQHF. V usage is TRBV19 and J usage is TRBJ1-5; weak D call: TRBD1 (6 bases). V lost 8 bases to trimming and J lost 9 bases, with 23 bases between them. This CDR3 contains 15 residues. Germline CDR1 is LNHDA and CDR2 is SQIVND (reference sequence).

The CDR3 nucleotides read TGTGCCAGCAGTTTACGTGGGACAGGGAACTACGAGCAGTACTTC. It encodes CASSLRGTGNYEQYF. V usage is TRBV28 and J usage is TRBJ2-7, with 9 bases that match TRBD1. Germline CDR1 reads MDHEN; CDR2 reads SYDVKM. This CDR3 comprises 15 residues. V was pared by 2 bases and J by 3 bases, with 5 bases of the junction left unmatched.

The J gene is TRBJ2-1, the V gene TRBV20-1, with D maybe TRBD2 (5 bases). Germline CDR1 and CDR2: DFQATT and SNEGSKA (reference sequence). The CDR3 loop spans 14 amino acids. CDR3 residues: CRSPNTIGGGEQFF. DNA of the CDR3: TGCAGGTCCCCCAACACGATAGGAGGAGGTGAGCAGTTCTTC.

This clonotype was observed a few times. The chain combines TRBV7-6 with TRBJ1-2, with 9 bases lining up with TRBD1. This CDR3 is built from 17 residues. Looked up from germline, CDR1 is SGHVS and CDR2 is FNYEAQ. The V segment lost 5 bases and the J segment 4 bases; nucleotides outside the gene matches: 14. CDR3 region: CASSHSQAGTGRYGYTF. In nucleotides, the CDR3 is TGTGCCAGCAGCCACTCTCAGGCCGGGACAGGGCGCTATGGCTACACCTTC.

The J gene is TRBJ1-2, the V gene TRBV4-1; D not certain. From germline, CDR1 is MGHRA and CDR2 YSYEKL. This CDR3 has 17 amino acids. V was pared by 3 bases and J by 0 bases, with 17 bases between. For the CDR3, the DNA is TGCGCCAGCAGCCATACGCCCAAGGGAATAGCTAACTATGGCTACACCTTC. This translates into CASSHTPKGIANYGYTF.

The V and J genes are TRBV7-8 and TRBJ2-7; D call uncertain. Germline V gives CDR1 SGHVS, CDR2 FQNEAQ. With 5 bases removed from V and 0 bases from J, the gap between germline ends came to 17 bases. The CDR3 is 16 residues long. The CDR3: CASSPRRTGFSYEQYV. Here the CDR3 DNA reads TGTGCCAGCAGCCCCCGCCGGACCGGCTTCTCCTACGAGCAGTACGTC.

This clonotype was seen more than once but under ten times. The gene calls are TRBV28 and TRBJ2-5, with D uncertain. Per the germline V gene, CDR1 is MDHEN and CDR2 is SYDVKM. The CDR3 consists of 13 residues. V lost 5 bases, J lost 0 bases, and 7 bases lay in between. CDR3 in DNA: TGTGCCAGCAGTAGTGCGTACCAAGAGACCCAGTACTTC. Its protein is CASSSAYQETQYF. The whole variable domain, remainder taken from reference TRBV28 and TRBJ2-5, is DVKVTQSSRYLVKRTGEKVFLECVQDMDHENMFWYRQDPGLGLRLIYFSYDVKMKEKGDIPEGYSVSREKKERFSLILESASTNQTSMYLCASSSAYQETQYFGPGTRLLVL.

V gene TRBV2 combines with J gene TRBJ1-2, with D uncertain. Germline V gene data show CDR1 as SNHLY and CDR2 as FYNNEI. V lost 3 bases and J 8 bases, leaving 13 bases between the germline ends. The CDR3 runs 13 residues. The CDR3 loop is CASSDTGQEGYTF. DNA for the CDR3: TGTGCCAGCAGTGACACGGGCCAGGAAGGCTACACCTTC.

This clonotype has just a few counts. This chain uses TRBV29-1 with TRBJ2-1; 8 bases fit TRBD2. The germline CDR1 and CDR2 sequences are SQVTM and ANQGSEA. V shed 7 bases and J 10 bases; nucleotides not matched to a gene: 9. The CDR3 has 12 amino acids. Written as DNA, the CDR3 is TGCAGCGGCGGCAGGACTAGCTACGAGCAGTTCTTC. Translating it yields CSGGRTSYEQFF.

This clonotype was seen only a few times. V usage is TRBV24-1 and J usage is TRBJ2-4; TRBD1 matches 7 bases. This CDR3 has 16 amino acids. Germline lookup yields CDR1 KGHDR and CDR2 SFDVKD. J was trimmed by 3 bases and V by 5 bases; bases with no gene match: 9. This CDR3 is CATSGRTGTDKNIQYF. Here the CDR3 DNA reads TGTGCCACCAGTGGTCGTACCGGGACAGACAAAAACATTCAGTACTTC.

CDR3 sequence reads: CASSPWTSGIVGELFF. For the CDR3, the DNA is TGTGCCAGCAGCCCCTGGACTAGCGGGATCGTCGGGGAGCTGTTTTTT. This chain links TRBV7-3 with TRBJ2-2, with TRBD2 matching over 12 bases. Trimming took 5 bases from V and 7 from J; bases not matched to a gene: 8. CDR3 length equals 16 residues. Looked up from germline, CDR1 is SGHTA and CDR2 is FQGTGA.

This clonotype was detected only a few times. V usage is TRBV7-9 and J usage is TRBJ2-6; D unresolved. The CDR3 covers 15 residues. Germline values: CDR1 SEHNR, CDR2 FQNEAQ (reference sequence). Trimming took 1 base from V and 0 from J, leaving 4 bases between them. This CDR3 is CASSLVNSGANVLTF. In DNA form, the CDR3 reads TGTGCCAGCAGCTTAGTCAACTCTGGGGCCAACGTCCTGACTTTC.

This clonotype occurred a few times. The J gene is TRBJ2-7, the V gene TRBV6-1; 7 nucleotides line up with TRBD1. Trimming took 4 bases from V and 3 from J; bases not matched to a gene: 6. The CDR3 is 14 amino acids. The germline V gene has CDR1 MNHNS and CDR2 SASEGT. This CDR3 reads CASSAYWDSYEQYF. CDR3 coding DNA: TGTGCCAGCAGTGCGTACTGGGACAGCTACGAGCAGTACTTC.

This clonotype has a handful of counts. This sequence joins TRBV7-2 and TRBJ2-7, with TRBD2 as a possible D gene (5 bases). Germline lookup yields CDR1 SGHTA and CDR2 FQGNSA. The CDR3 contains 15 residues. The V gene lost 1 base and the J gene lost 4 bases, with 14 bases spanning the gap. CDR3 sequence: CASSLVLAIGYEQYF. CDR3 sequence (DNA): TGTGCCAGCAGCTTAGTTTTAGCGATCGGGTACGAGCAGTACTTC. Using reference TRBV7-2 and TRBJ2-7 for the parts outside the CDR3, the full variable domain is GAGVSQSPSNKVTEKGKDVELRCDPISGHTALYWYRQSLGQGLEFLIYFQGNSAPDKSGLPSDRFSAERTGGSVSTLTIQRTQQEDSAVYLCASSLVLAIGYEQYFGPGTRLTVT.

This clonotype was recorded a few times. The V call is TRBV7-2, the J call TRBJ2-3; D tentatively reads TRBD1 or TRBD2 (5 bases each). Germline lookup yields CDR1 SGHTA and CDR2 FQGNSA. Trimming removed 5 bases at V and 5 bases at J, with 11 bases between. The CDR3 spans 13 residues. DNA for the CDR3: TGTGCCAGCAGCCCGGGACCCGGAGATACGCAGTATTTT. As protein: CASSPGPGDTQYF. The full variable domain, completed using reference TRBV7-2 and TRBJ2-3, is GAGVSQSPSNKVTEKGKDVELRCDPISGHTALYWYRQSLGQGLEFLIYFQGNSAPDKSGLPSDRFSAERTGGSVSTLTIQRTQQEDSAVYLCASSPGPGDTQYFGPGTRLTVL.

The chain carries TRBV7-2 and TRBJ2-1; 9 positions agree with TRBD2. Germline V lookup: CDR1 SGHTA, CDR2 FQGNSA. Trimming at V came to 4 bases and at J to 6 bases, leaving 7 bases not matched to a gene. The CDR3 is made up of 15 amino acids. CDR3 nucleotides: TGTGCCAGCAGCTCTGCGGGAGGGTCTTTCAATGAGCAGTTCTTC. Translating gives CASSSAGGSFNEQFF.

This rearrangement joins TRBV5-4 to TRBJ2-4; D not resolved. Per the germline V gene, CDR1 is SGHNT and CDR2 is YYREEE (reference sequence). The CDR3 has 14 residues. V was trimmed by 4 bases and J by 0 bases, leaving 8 bases between them. The DNA of the CDR3 is TGTGCCAGCAGCGTGGAACTAGCCAAAAACATTCAGTACTTC. Its translation: CASSVELAKNIQYF.